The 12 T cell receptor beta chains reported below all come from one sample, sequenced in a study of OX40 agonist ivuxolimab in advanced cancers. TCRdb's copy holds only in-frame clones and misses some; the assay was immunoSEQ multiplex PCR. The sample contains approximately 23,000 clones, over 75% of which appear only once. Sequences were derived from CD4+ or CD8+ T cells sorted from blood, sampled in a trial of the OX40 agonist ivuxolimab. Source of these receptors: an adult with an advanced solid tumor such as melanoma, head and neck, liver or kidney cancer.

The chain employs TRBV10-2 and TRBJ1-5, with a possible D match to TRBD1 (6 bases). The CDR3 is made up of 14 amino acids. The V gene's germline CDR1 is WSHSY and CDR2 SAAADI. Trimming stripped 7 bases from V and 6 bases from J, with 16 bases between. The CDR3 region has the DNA TGCGCCAGCACTCTCCAGGGGTTCGGTCAGCCCCAGCATTTT. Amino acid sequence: CASTLQGFGQPQHF.

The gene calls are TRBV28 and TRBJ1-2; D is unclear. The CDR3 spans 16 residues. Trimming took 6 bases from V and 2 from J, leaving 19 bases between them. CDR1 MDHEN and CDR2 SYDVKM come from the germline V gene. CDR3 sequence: CASRLTWWTQNYGYTF. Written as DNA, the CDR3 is TGTGCCAGCAGACTAACATGGTGGACGCAAAACTATGGCTACACCTTC.

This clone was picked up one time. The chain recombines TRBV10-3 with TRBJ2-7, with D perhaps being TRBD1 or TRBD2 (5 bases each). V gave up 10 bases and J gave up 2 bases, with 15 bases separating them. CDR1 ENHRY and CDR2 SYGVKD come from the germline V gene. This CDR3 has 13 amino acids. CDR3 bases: TGTGCCACCCTGGGGACCTTCCCCTACGAGCAGTACTTC. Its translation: CATLGTFPYEQYF.

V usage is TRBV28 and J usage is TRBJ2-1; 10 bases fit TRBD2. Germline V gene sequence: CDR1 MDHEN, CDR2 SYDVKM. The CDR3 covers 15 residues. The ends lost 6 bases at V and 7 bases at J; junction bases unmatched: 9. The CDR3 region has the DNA TGTGCCAGCAGCACTAGCGGGACTAGCAGGAATGAGCAGTTCTTC. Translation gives CASSTSGTSRNEQFF.

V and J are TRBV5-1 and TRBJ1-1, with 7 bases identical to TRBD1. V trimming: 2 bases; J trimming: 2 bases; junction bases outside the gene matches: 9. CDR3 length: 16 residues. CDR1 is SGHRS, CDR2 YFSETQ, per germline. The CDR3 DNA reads TGCGCCAGCAGCTTCGCGCCGGGACAGAGAAACACTGAAGCTTTCTTT. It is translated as CASSFAPGQRNTEAFF.

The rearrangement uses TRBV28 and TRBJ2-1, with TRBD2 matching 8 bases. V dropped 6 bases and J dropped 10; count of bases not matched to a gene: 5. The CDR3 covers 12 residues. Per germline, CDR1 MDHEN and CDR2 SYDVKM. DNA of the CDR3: TGTGCCAGCAGCCTTGTAGCGGGAGAGCAGTTCTTC. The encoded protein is CASSLVAGEQFF.

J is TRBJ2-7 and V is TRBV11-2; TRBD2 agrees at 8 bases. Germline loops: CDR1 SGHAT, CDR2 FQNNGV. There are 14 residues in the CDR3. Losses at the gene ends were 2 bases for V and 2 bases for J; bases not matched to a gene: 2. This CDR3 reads CASSLTSGPYEQYF. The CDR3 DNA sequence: TGTGCCAGCAGCTTAACTAGCGGTCCCTACGAGCAGTACTTC.

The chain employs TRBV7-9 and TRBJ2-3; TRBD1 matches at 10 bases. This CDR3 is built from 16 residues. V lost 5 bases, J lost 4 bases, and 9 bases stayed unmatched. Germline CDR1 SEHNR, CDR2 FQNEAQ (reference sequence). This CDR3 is CASSTWTGGYADTQYF. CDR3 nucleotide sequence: TGTGCCAGCAGCACATGGACAGGGGGTTACGCAGATACGCAGTATTTT.

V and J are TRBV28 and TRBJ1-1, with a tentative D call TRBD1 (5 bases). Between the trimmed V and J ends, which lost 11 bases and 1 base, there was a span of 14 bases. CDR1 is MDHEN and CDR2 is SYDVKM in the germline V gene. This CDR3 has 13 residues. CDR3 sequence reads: CAAQWGGNTEAFF. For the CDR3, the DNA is TGTGCCGCGCAGTGGGGGGGGAACACTGAAGCTTTCTTT.

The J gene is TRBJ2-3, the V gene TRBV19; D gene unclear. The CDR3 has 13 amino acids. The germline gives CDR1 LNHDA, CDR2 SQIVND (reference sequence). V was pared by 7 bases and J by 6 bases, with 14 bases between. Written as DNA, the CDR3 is TGTGCCAGTAAATTGAGAGCCGGGGATACGCAGTATTTT. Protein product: CASKLRAGDTQYF.

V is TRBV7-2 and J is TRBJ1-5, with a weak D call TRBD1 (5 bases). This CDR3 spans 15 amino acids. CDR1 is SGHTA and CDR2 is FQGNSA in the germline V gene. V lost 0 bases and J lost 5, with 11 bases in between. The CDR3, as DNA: TGTGCCAGCAGCTTAGCCTCAGGGCTGGATCAGCCCCAGCATTTT. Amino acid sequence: CASSLASGLDQPQHF.

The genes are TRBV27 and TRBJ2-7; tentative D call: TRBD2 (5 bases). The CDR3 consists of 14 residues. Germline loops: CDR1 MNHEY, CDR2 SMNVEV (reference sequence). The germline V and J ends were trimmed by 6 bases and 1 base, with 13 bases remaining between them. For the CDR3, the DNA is TGTGCCAGCAGCGCTGGGAGCGGTTCCTACGAGCAGTACTTC. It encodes CASSAGSGSYEQYF.